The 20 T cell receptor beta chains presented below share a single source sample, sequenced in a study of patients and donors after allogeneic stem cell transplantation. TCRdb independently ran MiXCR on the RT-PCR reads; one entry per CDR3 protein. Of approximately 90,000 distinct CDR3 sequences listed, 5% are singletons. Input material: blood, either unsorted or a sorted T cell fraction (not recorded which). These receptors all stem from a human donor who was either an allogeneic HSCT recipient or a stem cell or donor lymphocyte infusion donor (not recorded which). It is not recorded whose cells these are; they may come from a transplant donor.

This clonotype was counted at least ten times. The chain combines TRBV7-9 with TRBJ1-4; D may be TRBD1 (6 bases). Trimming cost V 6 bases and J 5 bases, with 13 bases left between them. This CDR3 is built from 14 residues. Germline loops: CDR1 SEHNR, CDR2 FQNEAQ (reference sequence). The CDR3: CASRMDSHNEKLFF. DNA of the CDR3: TGTGCCAGCAGGATGGACAGCCACAATGAAAAACTGTTTTTT.

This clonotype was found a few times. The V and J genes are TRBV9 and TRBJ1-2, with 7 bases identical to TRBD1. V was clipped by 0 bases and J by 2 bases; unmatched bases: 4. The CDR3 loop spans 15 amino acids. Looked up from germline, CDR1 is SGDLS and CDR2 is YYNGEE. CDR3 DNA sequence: TGTGCCAGCAGCGTAGAGCCAGGGGGAAACTATGGCTACACCTTC. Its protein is CASSVEPGGNYGYTF.

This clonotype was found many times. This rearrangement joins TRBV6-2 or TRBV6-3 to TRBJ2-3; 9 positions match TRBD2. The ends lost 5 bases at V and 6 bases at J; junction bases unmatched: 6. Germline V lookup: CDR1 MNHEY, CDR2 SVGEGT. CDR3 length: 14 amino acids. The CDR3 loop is CASSPGLARDTQYF. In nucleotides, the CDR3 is TGTGCCAGCAGTCCCGGACTAGCGAGGGATACGCAGTATTTT.

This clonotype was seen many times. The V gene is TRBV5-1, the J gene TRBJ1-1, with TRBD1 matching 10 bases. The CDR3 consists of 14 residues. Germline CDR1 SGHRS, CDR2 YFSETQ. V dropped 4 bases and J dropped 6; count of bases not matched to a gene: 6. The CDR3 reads CASSGDRGGAEAFF. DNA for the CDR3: TGCGCCAGCAGCGGGGACAGGGGAGGTGCTGAAGCTTTCTTT.

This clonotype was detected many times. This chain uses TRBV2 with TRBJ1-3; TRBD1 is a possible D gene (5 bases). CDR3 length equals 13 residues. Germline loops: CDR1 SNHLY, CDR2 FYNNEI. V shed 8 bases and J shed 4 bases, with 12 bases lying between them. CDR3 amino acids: CASAQGSGNTIYF. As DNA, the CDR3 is TGTGCCAGCGCTCAGGGTTCCGGAAACACCATATATTTT.

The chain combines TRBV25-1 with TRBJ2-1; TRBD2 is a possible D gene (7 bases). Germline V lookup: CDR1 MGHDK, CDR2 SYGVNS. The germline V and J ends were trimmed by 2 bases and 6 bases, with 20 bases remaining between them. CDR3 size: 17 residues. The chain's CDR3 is CASSEHLKGEGPNEQFF. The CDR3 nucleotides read TGTGCCAGCAGTGAACACCTAAAGGGGGAGGGCCCCAATGAGCAGTTCTTC.

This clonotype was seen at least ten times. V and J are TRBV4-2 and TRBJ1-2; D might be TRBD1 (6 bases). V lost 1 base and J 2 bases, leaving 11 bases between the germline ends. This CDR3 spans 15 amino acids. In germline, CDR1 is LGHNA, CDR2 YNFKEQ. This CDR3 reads CASSQAEGQNYGYTF. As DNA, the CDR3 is TGTGCCAGCAGCCAAGCCGAGGGACAAAACTATGGCTACACCTTC.

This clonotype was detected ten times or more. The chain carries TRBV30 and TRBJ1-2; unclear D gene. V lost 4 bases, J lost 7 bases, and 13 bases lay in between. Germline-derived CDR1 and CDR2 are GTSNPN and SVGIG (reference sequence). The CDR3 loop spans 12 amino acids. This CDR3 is CAWNGPWGGYTF. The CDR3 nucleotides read TGTGCCTGGAATGGTCCGTGGGGTGGCTACACCTTC.

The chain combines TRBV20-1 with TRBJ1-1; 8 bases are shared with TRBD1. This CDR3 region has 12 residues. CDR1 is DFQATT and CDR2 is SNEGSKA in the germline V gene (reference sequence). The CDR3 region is CRPAQGDTEAFF. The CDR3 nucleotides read TGCAGGCCTGCACAGGGGGACACTGAAGCTTTCTTT.

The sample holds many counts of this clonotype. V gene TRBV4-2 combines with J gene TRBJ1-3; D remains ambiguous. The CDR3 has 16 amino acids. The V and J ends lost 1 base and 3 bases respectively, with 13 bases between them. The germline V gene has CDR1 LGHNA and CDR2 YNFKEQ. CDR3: CASSQGDSMYGNTIYF. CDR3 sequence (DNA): TGTGCCAGCAGCCAAGGTGACTCCATGTATGGAAACACCATATATTTT.

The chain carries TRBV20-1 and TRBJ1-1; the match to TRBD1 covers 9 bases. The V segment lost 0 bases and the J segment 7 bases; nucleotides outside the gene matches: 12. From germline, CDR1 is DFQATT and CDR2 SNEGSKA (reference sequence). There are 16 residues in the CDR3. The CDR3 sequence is CSARDWGQGHRFEAFF. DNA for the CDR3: TGCAGTGCTAGAGATTGGGGACAGGGACACAGGTTTGAAGCTTTCTTT.

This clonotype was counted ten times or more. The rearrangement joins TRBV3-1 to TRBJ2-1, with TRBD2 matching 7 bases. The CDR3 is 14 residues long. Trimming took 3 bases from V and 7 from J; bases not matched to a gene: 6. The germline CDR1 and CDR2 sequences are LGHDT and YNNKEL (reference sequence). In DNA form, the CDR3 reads TGTGCCAGCAGCCAGGTTGATAGCGGGAATGAGCAGTTCTTC. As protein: CASSQVDSGNEQFF.

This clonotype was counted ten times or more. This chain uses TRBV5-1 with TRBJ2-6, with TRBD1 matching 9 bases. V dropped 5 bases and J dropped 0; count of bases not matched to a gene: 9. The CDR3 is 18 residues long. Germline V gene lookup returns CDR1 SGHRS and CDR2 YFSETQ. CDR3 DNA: TGCGCCAGCAGTTCGGGACAGGGAGAAATCTCTGGGGCCAACGTCCTGACTTTC. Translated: CASSSGQGEISGANVLTF.

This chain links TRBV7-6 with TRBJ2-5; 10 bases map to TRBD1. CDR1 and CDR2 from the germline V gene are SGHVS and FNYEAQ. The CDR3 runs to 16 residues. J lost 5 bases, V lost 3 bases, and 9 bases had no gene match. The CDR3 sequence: CASSFAGQGVAETQYF. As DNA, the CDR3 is TGTGCCAGCAGCTTTGCCGGACAGGGGGTCGCGGAGACCCAGTACTTC.

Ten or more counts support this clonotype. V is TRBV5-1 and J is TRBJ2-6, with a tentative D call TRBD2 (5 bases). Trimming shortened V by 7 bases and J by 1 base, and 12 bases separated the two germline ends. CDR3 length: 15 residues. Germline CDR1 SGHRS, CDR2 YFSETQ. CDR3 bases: TGCGCCAGCGGCCCCCTAGCTTCTGGGGCCAACGTCCTGACTTTC. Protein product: CASGPLASGANVLTF.

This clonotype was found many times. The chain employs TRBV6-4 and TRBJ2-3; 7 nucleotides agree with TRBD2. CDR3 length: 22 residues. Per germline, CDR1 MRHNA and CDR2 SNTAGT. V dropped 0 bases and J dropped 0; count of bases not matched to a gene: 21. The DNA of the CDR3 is TGTGCCAGCAGTGACTCCTCAGGACTAGACTTTTCGGCCCGTTCTAGCACAGATACGCAGTATTTT. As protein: CASSDSSGLDFSARSSTDTQYF.

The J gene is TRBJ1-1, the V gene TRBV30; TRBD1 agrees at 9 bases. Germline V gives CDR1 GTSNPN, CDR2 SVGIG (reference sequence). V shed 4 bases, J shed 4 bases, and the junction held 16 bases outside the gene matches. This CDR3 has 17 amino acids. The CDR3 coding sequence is TGTGCCTGGAAATCTGGAGGGACAGGGAAGTTTGCCACTGAAGCTTTCTTT. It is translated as CAWKSGGTGKFATEAFF.

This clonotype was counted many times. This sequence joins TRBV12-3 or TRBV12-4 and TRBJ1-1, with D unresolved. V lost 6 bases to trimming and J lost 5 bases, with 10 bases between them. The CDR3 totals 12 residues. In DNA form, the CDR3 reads TGTGCCAGCAGCCCGAGAAGTACTGAAGCTTTCTTT. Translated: CASSPRSTEAFF.

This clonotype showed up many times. Written as DNA, the CDR3 is TGTGCCAGCAGCCCGGAAAATGAAAAACTGTTTTTT. Translated: CASSPENEKLFF. J is TRBJ1-4 and V is TRBV2; D ambiguous. This CDR3 comprises 12 residues. V lost 6 bases to trimming and J lost 5 bases, with 7 bases between them. The germline V gene encodes CDR1 SNHLY and CDR2 FYNNEI.

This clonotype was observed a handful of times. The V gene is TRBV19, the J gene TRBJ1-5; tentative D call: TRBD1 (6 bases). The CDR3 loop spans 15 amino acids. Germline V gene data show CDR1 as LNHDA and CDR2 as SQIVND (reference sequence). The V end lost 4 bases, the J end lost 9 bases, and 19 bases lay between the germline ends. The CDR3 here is CASSTERTARGPQHF. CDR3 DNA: TGTGCCAGTAGTACAGAGAGGACAGCCCGTGGGCCCCAGCATTTT.